This T cell receptor beta chain was sequenced in a study of human thymus T cells. No fixed cell number was used; all available blood leukocytes supplied DNA. This clone appeared once. Sequencing used immunoSEQ multiplex PCR; TCRdb keeps in-frame clones, though not all of them. The data show 54,000 or so clones, 94% seen once. The sample taken for sequencing was blood. The sequence came from a boy under two years old with a congenital heart defect but otherwise immunologically healthy.

The CDR3 here is CASSFVGYEQYF. CDR3 coding DNA: TGTGCCAGCAGCTTCGTGGGCTACGAGCAGTACTTC. The V and J genes are TRBV11-2 and TRBJ2-7; D ambiguous. The germline V and J ends were trimmed by 3 bases and 3 bases, with 6 bases remaining between them. This CDR3 region has 12 residues. The germline V gene has CDR1 SGHAT and CDR2 FQNNGV.